This T cell receptor (beta chain) was obtained from a study of OX40 agonist ivuxolimab in advanced cancers. Study-level background: The dose-escalation cohort was about 87% male, with a mean age of 60 years, ranging about 23 to 90.

Germline values: CDR1 MNHEY, CDR2 SVGAGI. CDR3 size: 15 residues. J lost 7 bases, V lost 2 bases, and 5 bases had no gene match. Using immunoSEQ multiplex PCR, the repertoire was profiled, and TCRdb retains in-frame clones only, with some absent. The sample gives tens of thousands of clones, around four fifths of which show up once; under 45% is in the top ten. The source material was CD4+ or CD8+ T cells sorted from blood, sampled in a trial of the OX40 agonist ivuxolimab. The TCR sequence derives from an adult with an advanced solid tumor such as melanoma, head and neck, liver or kidney cancer. The chain links TRBV6-5 to TRBJ1-4; 9 bases match TRBD1. In DNA form, the CDR3 reads TGTGCCAGCAGTTACCAACAGGGGGCAGGTGAAAAACTGTTTTTT. Protein product: CASSYQQGAGEKLFF.